The 29 T cell receptor beta chains presented below share a single source sample, sequenced in a study of T cells in Graves' hyperthyroidism and ophthalmopathy. TCR beta CDR3 sequences were amplified from RNA transcripts. HTBI primers were used for first-round RT-PCR of the TCR CDR3. TCRdb processed the multiplex PCR reads anew with MiXCR; each CDR3 protein has one entry. The sample lists a few hundred thousand distinct CDR3 sequences, 15% to 20% occurring once. The sequencing sample was made of blood. These receptors were taken from a woman between 40 and 50 years old with Graves' ophthalmopathy.

The chain recombines TRBV29-1 with TRBJ1-1, with TRBD1 matching over 7 bases. V dropped 6 bases and J dropped 6; count of bases not matched to a gene: 4. This CDR3 region has 11 residues. In germline, CDR1 is SQVTM, CDR2 ANQGSEA. The CDR3 DNA is TGCAGCGTCGCCGACAGGGCTGAAGCTTTCTTT. Residues: CSVADRAEAFF.

This clonotype was counted at least ten times. The chain has TRBV27 and TRBJ1-5, with no clear D. Looked up from germline, CDR1 is MNHEY and CDR2 is SMNVEV (reference sequence). V was clipped by 3 bases and J by 6 bases, with 9 bases between them. CDR3 length equals 13 residues. CDR3 loop: CASSFSEGQPQHF. The DNA of the CDR3 is TGTGCCAGCAGTTTCAGCGAGGGTCAGCCCCAGCATTTT.

The sample holds many counts of this clonotype. The gene calls are TRBV20-1 and TRBJ2-7; 9 bases fit TRBD1. The CDR3 has 17 amino acids. J was trimmed by 2 bases and V by 6 bases; bases with no gene match: 17. CDR1 is DFQATT and CDR2 is SNEGSKA in the germline V gene (reference sequence). The CDR3 sequence: CSAKNRPGQGTTYEQYF. The CDR3 nucleotides are TGCAGTGCCAAGAACCGACCGGGACAGGGTACAACCTACGAGCAGTACTTC.

The sample holds many counts of this clonotype. The chain joins TRBV28 to TRBJ2-2, with D perhaps TRBD2 (6 bases). V lost 2 bases, J lost 3 bases, and 16 bases lay in between. The CDR3 is 17 amino acids. Germline lookup yields CDR1 MDHEN and CDR2 SYDVKM. CDR3 amino acids: CASSLKPAGSDTGELFF. Here the CDR3 DNA reads TGTGCCAGCAGTTTAAAGCCCGCCGGGAGTGACACCGGGGAGCTGTTTTTT.

Ten or more counts support this clonotype. V gene TRBV7-2 combines with J gene TRBJ1-1, with unresolved D. The CDR3 has 16 amino acids. CDR1 is SGHTA and CDR2 is FQGNSA in the germline V gene. The V end lost 0 bases, the J end lost 1 base, and 12 bases lay between the germline ends. The CDR3 DNA reads TGTGCCAGCAGCTTAGCCCCCGCGCTAGCGAACACTGAAGCTTTCTTT. The encoded protein is CASSLAPALANTEAFF.

Regarding this clonotype: Just one base apart from a much larger clone, this may be a read error. V usage is TRBV11-2 and J usage is TRBJ1-6; 7 positions agree with TRBD1. The CDR3 has 17 residues. Trimming at V came to 5 bases and at J to 5 bases, leaving 12 bases not matched to a gene. In germline, CDR1 is SGHAT, CDR2 FQNNGV. The CDR3 nucleotides read TGTGCCAGCAGCCTCCCCTCCCTGGGACAGCATAATTCACCCCTCCACTTT. It encodes CASSLPSLGQHNSPLHF.

This clonotype was recorded many times. The chain employs TRBV20-1 and TRBJ2-5; D is possibly TRBD1 (5 bases). This CDR3 is 15 amino acids long. Germline values: CDR1 DFQATT, CDR2 SNEGSKA (reference sequence). V was pared by 6 bases and J by 0 bases, with 17 bases between. CDR3 in amino acids: CSAGIPDIHQETQYF. Here the CDR3 DNA reads TGCAGTGCCGGAATTCCGGACATACACCAAGAGACCCAGTACTTC.

At least ten counts were recorded for this clonotype. This rearrangement joins TRBV20-1 to TRBJ2-2; 7 positions agree with TRBD2. The CDR3 totals 14 residues. The J segment lost 1 base and the V segment lost 6 bases, leaving 5 bases of the junction unmatched. The germline V gene has CDR1 DFQATT and CDR2 SNEGSKA (reference sequence). The CDR3 coding sequence is TGCAGTGCCAAGCGGGACCAGAACACCGGGGAGCTGTTTTTT. Residues: CSAKRDQNTGELFF.

This clonotype has at least ten counts. The J gene is TRBJ1-2, the V gene TRBV19, with D perhaps matching TRBD1 (6 bases). The CDR3 consists of 13 residues. Germline V gene sequence: CDR1 LNHDA, CDR2 SQIVND (reference sequence). Trimming left V 5 bases short and J 6 bases short, with 13 bases between. The CDR3 sequence: CASSGDTRHGYTF. CDR3 DNA sequence: TGTGCCAGTAGTGGGGACACCCGGCATGGCTACACCTTC.

This clonotype was detected many times. The junction shows a germline mismatch at one end, possibly a read error. V is TRBV6-1 and J is TRBJ1-1; no definite D call. Germline CDR1 MNHNS, CDR2 SASEGT. The CDR3 is 12 residues long. CDR3 sequence reads: CASGGSNTGAFF. The CDR3 nucleotides are TGTGCCAGCGGCGGCTCTAACACTGGAGCTTTCTTT.

This clonotype has a count of ten or more. The chain carries TRBV24-1 and TRBJ1-2, with no clear D. Germline loops: CDR1 KGHDR, CDR2 SFDVKD. The CDR3 length is 13 residues. Trimming removed 3 bases from V and 4 bases from J, with 8 bases in between. CDR3 DNA: TGTGCCACCAGTGATCAGACGGCCTATGGCTACACCTTC. Its translation: CATSDQTAYGYTF.

This clonotype was counted ten times or more. The gene calls are TRBV6-5 and TRBJ2-7; 10 nucleotides line up with TRBD2. The CDR3 is 13 amino acids. V was clipped by 8 bases and J by 2 bases; unmatched bases: 3. Germline V gene lookup returns CDR1 MNHEY and CDR2 SVGAGI. In DNA form, the CDR3 reads TGTGCCAGCCGGACTAGCGGACCCTACGAGCAGTACTTC. It yields the protein CASRTSGPYEQYF.

This chain links TRBV18 with TRBJ2-5; the match to TRBD2 covers 9 bases. The germline gives CDR1 KGHSH, CDR2 LQKENI. The CDR3 sequence is 16 residues long. The V and J ends lost 2 bases and 6 bases, in that order; junction bases with no gene match: 10. The CDR3 spells CASSPNPSGIRKTQYF. CDR3 DNA sequence: TGTGCCAGCTCACCAAACCCTAGCGGGATTAGAAAGACCCAGTACTTC.

This clonotype has a count of ten or more. This rearrangement joins TRBV6-1 to TRBJ1-5, with D tentatively TRBD1 (6 bases). This CDR3 comprises 15 residues. The V end lost 1 base, the J end lost 1 base, and 8 bases lay between the germline ends. From germline, CDR1 is MNHNS and CDR2 SASEGT. CDR3 amino acids: CASSEDRVSNQPQHF. The CDR3 nucleotides read TGTGCCAGCAGTGAAGACAGGGTGAGCAATCAGCCCCAGCATTTT.

This chain connects TRBV6-1 to TRBJ1-2, with D possibly TRBD1 on 6 matching bases. The CDR3 has 15 amino acids. The germline V gene has CDR1 MNHNS and CDR2 SASEGT. Trimming pared 7 bases from V and 2 bases from J, leaving 17 bases between. The CDR3 protein is CASTSSGTLNYGYTF. As DNA, the CDR3 is TGTGCCAGCACCTCCTCCGGGACACTAAACTATGGCTACACCTTC.

This clonotype was observed many times. CDR3 region: CASSLDLGGGIQYF. CDR3 sequence (DNA): TGCGCCAGCAGCTTGGATTTAGGCGGGGGCATTCAGTACTTC. The V gene is TRBV5-1, the J gene TRBJ2-4; TRBD2 matches 7 bases. J gave up 9 bases and V 0 bases, and 6 bases lay outside the gene matches. CDR1 and CDR2 (germline): SGHRS, YFSETQ. The CDR3 is 14 amino acids. Together with reference TRBV5-1 and TRBJ2-4, the CDR3 gives the full variable domain: KAGVTQTPRYLIKTRGQQVTLSCSPISGHRSVSWYQQTPGQGLQFLFEYFSETQRNKGNFPGRFSGRQFSNSRSEMNVSTLELGDSALYLCASSLDLGGGIQYFGAGTRLSVL.

This clonotype was picked up many times. V gene TRBV30 combines with J gene TRBJ1-6; D possibly corresponds to TRBD1 (5 bases). Germline values: CDR1 GTSNPN, CDR2 SVGIG (reference sequence). CDR3 length: 16 amino acids. With 0 bases removed from V and 0 bases from J, the gap between germline ends came to 9 bases. This chain's CDR3 is CAWSVKGSSYNSPLHF. DNA of the CDR3: TGTGCCTGGAGTGTCAAGGGGAGCTCCTATAATTCACCCCTCCACTTT.

There are many counts of this clonotype. V gene TRBV20-1 combines with J gene TRBJ1-1; tentatively, D is TRBD1 (5 bases). V lost 5 bases to trimming and J lost 0 bases, with 13 bases between them. Germline V gene data show CDR1 as DFQATT and CDR2 as SNEGSKA (reference sequence). The CDR3 length is 14 residues. Written as DNA, the CDR3 is TGCAGTGCTGATACGACAGAAATGAACACTGAAGCTTTCTTT. Its translation: CSADTTEMNTEAFF.

This clonotype was observed at least ten times. The genes are TRBV30 and TRBJ1-5, with a tentative D call TRBD1 (5 bases). Germline assignment: CDR1 GTSNPN and CDR2 SVGIG (reference sequence). This CDR3 is 15 amino acids long. V was shortened by 3 bases and J by 6 bases, with 18 bases between the two germline ends. This CDR3 is CAWSTGTGGGQPQHF. The CDR3, as DNA: TGTGCCTGGAGCACCGGGACCGGGGGGGGTCAGCCCCAGCATTTT.

This clonotype was detected many times. This chain joins TRBV6-1 and TRBJ2-7, with 7 bases identical to TRBD2. The CDR3 has 11 amino acids. Germline trimming cut 6 bases from V and 7 bases from J; bases unmatched to any gene: 3. Germline values: CDR1 MNHNS, CDR2 SASEGT. Here the CDR3 reads CASRGAGEQYF. CDR3 nucleotide sequence: TGTGCCAGCAGGGGAGCGGGAGAGCAGTACTTC.

This clonotype was observed at least ten times. The chain's CDR3 is CASSLSWGLMNTEAFF. Written as DNA, the CDR3 is TGTGCCAGCAGTTTATCGTGGGGTTTGATGAACACTGAAGCTTTCTTT. This chain links TRBV27 with TRBJ1-1; D not resolved. The CDR3 loop spans 16 amino acids. Germline loops: CDR1 MNHEY, CDR2 SMNVEV (reference sequence). Deletions cut 0 bases from V and 0 bases from J, with 11 bases between.

This clonotype was picked up many times. The chain employs TRBV12-3 or TRBV12-4 and TRBJ1-2; D not certain. V lost 3 bases and J 2 bases, leaving 7 bases between the germline ends. The CDR3 has 13 amino acids. The CDR3 region is CASSFQRNYGYTF. The CDR3 bases are TGTGCCAGCAGTTTTCAAAGGAACTATGGCTACACCTTC.

This clonotype was seen more than once but under ten times. J is TRBJ2-5 and V is TRBV6-2 or TRBV6-3; 8 nucleotides match TRBD2. This CDR3 contains 15 residues. With 5 bases clipped from V and 4 bases from J, the junction kept 9 bases outside the gene matches. Germline assignment: CDR1 MNHEY and CDR2 SVGEGT. The CDR3 here is CASSQSGSGGETQYF. In DNA, the CDR3 is TGTGCCAGCAGTCAGAGCGGGAGCGGGGGAGAGACCCAGTACTTC.

This clonotype has a count of ten or more. The chain recombines TRBV29-1 with TRBJ2-7, with 7 bases matching TRBD1. CDR3 length: 13 amino acids. J gave up 5 bases and V 6 bases, and 10 bases lay outside the gene matches. Germline V CDR1 and CDR2: SQVTM, ANQGSEA. The chain's CDR3 is CSVDQTGTDEQYF. The CDR3 nucleotides read TGCAGCGTCGACCAGACAGGGACAGACGAGCAGTACTTC.

This clonotype has a count of ten or more. The chain uses TRBV11-2 and TRBJ2-7, with 7 bases identical to TRBD2. This CDR3 region has 16 residues. From germline, CDR1 is SGHAT and CDR2 FQNNGV. With V trimmed by 5 bases and J by 3 bases, 13 bases remained unmatched. Here the CDR3 DNA reads TGTGCCAGCAGCCATATGGCGGCGGGAGCGAGCTACGAGCAGTACTTC. Its translation: CASSHMAAGASYEQYF. The variable domain in full, completed from reference TRBV11-2 and TRBJ2-7, reads EAGVAQSPRYKIIEKRQSVAFWCNPISGHATLYWYQQILGQGPKLLIQFQNNGVVDDSQLPKDRFSAERLKGVDSTLKIQPAKLEDSAVYLCASSHMAAGASYEQYFGPGTRLTVT.

The sample holds many counts of this clonotype. The chain links TRBV7-8 to TRBJ2-5; weak D call: TRBD1 (5 bases). Trimming removed 8 bases at V and 3 bases at J, with 16 bases between. The CDR3 sequence is 14 residues long. Germline CDR1 and CDR2: SGHVS and FQNEAQ. CDR3 sequence: CASSRGRAEETQYF. The CDR3 DNA reads TGTGCCAGCTCCCGAGGCAGGGCCGAAGAGACCCAGTACTTC.

In its sample, this clonotype was seen a few times. The chain uses TRBV12-3 or TRBV12-4 and TRBJ1-1, with D unresolved. This CDR3 comprises 11 residues. The V gene lost 6 bases and the J gene lost 8 bases, with 10 bases spanning the gap. The CDR3 region has the DNA TGTGCCAGCAGGTATTCGGGAGAAGCTTTCTTT. Residues: CASRYSGEAFF.

This clonotype was picked up many times. The chain carries TRBV7-2 and TRBJ1-1; D gene uncertain. Per germline, CDR1 SGHTA and CDR2 FQGNSA. This CDR3 is built from 14 residues. Trimming stripped 1 base from V and 4 bases from J, with 10 bases between. This CDR3 reads CASSLVGGPTEAFF. CDR3 DNA: TGTGCCAGCAGCTTAGTAGGTGGGCCCACTGAAGCTTTCTTT.

This clonotype was counted only a few times. An end of the junction differs from the germline gene, which may be a read error. The chain combines TRBV6-5 with TRBJ1-3; the match to TRBD1 covers 7 bases. The CDR3 loop spans 16 amino acids. Germline V gene lookup returns CDR1 MNHEY and CDR2 SVGAGI. CDR3 sequence reads: CASSFGTVFPGNTICF. CDR3 in DNA: TGTGCCAGCAGTTTCGGGACAGTGTTCCCTGGAAACACCATATGTTTT.